A single sample is the source of the 9 T cell receptor beta chains below, sequenced in a study of blood T cell repertoires in COVID-19. Sequencing used immunoSEQ multiplex PCR; TCRdb keeps in-frame clones, though not all of them. The profile shows tens of thousands of clones, roughly 84% of them singletons. Sequences were obtained from peripheral blood. The receptors originated from a man between 50 and 59 years old with acute or convalescent COVID-19.

The J gene is TRBJ1-6, the V gene TRBV5-4, with D possibly TRBD1 on 5 matching bases. Germline V lookup: CDR1 SGHNT, CDR2 YYREEE (reference sequence). CDR3 length: 14 residues. Trimming took off 1 base at V and 7 bases at J, with 9 bases between the two ends. The CDR3 DNA follows: TGTGCCAGCAGCTTGCCGGGGGGGAATTCACCCCTCCACTTT. This translates into CASSLPGGNSPLHF. Looking up the rest from reference TRBV5-4 and TRBJ1-6 gives the full variable domain: ETGVTQSPTHLIKTRGQQVTLRCSSQSGHNTVSWYQQALGQGPQFIFQYYREEENGRGNFPPRFSGLQFPNYSSELNVNALELDDSALYLCASSLPGGNSPLHFGNGTRLTVT.

The J gene is TRBJ2-3, the V gene TRBV6-2 or TRBV6-3, with a weak D call TRBD1 (6 bases). The CDR3 covers 15 residues. CDR1 is MNHEY and CDR2 is SVGEGT in the germline V gene. Trimming shortened V by 2 bases and J by 0 bases, and 9 bases separated the two germline ends. The CDR3 DNA reads as TGTGCCAGCAGTTACGGGGGCGCTAGCACAGATACGCAGTATTTT. Encoded protein: CASSYGGASTDTQYF.

This clone occurred a few times. CDR3 DNA: TGTGCCAGCAGACGCTACGGCAGGGGGCATAACACCGGGGAGCTGTTTTTT. Amino acid sequence: CASRRYGRGHNTGELFF. The rearrangement links TRBV7-2 to TRBJ2-2; TRBD1 aligns across 8 bases. The CDR3 runs to 17 residues. Per germline, CDR1 SGHTA and CDR2 FQGNSA. With 6 bases clipped from V and 2 bases from J, the junction kept 11 bases outside the gene matches.

The chain employs TRBV18 and TRBJ2-1, with 11 nucleotides matching TRBD1. The J segment lost 4 bases and the V segment lost 3 bases, leaving 8 bases of the junction unmatched. Per germline, CDR1 KGHSH and CDR2 LQKENI. The CDR3 length is 17 residues. CDR3 protein: CASSPRPGQGAYNEQFF. CDR3 nucleotide sequence: TGTGCCAGCTCACCCCGACCCGGACAGGGGGCTTACAATGAGCAGTTCTTC.

The V call is TRBV30, the J call TRBJ1-3; D not resolved. V was clipped by 0 bases and J by 0 bases, with 3 bases between them. CDR3 length equals 13 residues. Per germline, CDR1 GTSNPN and CDR2 SVGIG (reference sequence). The DNA of the CDR3 is TGTGCCTGGAGTGTCTCCTCTGGAAACACCATATATTTT. This encodes CAWSVSSGNTIYF.

The V and J genes are TRBV10-1 and TRBJ2-3; D is possibly TRBD2 (6 bases). The length of the CDR3 is 15 residues. Trimming took off 4 bases at V and 6 bases at J, with 17 bases between the two ends. Germline values: CDR1 WNHNN, CDR2 SYGVQD (reference sequence). CDR3 DNA: TGCGCCAGCAGTGCTCGGACTACGGGGGTTGATACGCAGTATTTT. Translation: CASSARTTGVDTQYF.

This rearrangement joins TRBV5-4 to TRBJ2-6, with TRBD1 as a possible D gene (5 bases). CDR1 and CDR2 (germline): SGHNT, YYREEE (reference sequence). The V end lost 3 bases, the J end lost 2 bases, and 9 bases lay between the germline ends. The CDR3 runs 15 residues. The CDR3 DNA reads TGTGCCAGCAGCTCTCAGGGTCCTGGGGCCAACGTCCTGACTTTC. It codes for CASSSQGPGANVLTF.

This chain joins TRBV5-1 and TRBJ2-5; D call uncertain. The CDR3 loop spans 17 amino acids. Trimming cost V 4 bases and J 0 bases, with 19 bases left between them. Germline V gene sequence: CDR1 SGHRS, CDR2 YFSETQ. CDR3: CASSPGFQAYHQETQYF. The CDR3 DNA reads TGCGCCAGCAGCCCCGGATTCCAGGCGTACCACCAAGAGACCCAGTACTTC.

V is TRBV7-9 and J is TRBJ1-1; D gene uncertain. The CDR3 contains 15 residues. From germline, CDR1 is SEHNR and CDR2 FQNEAQ (reference sequence). The V gene lost 1 base and the J gene lost 10 bases, with 19 bases spanning the gap. The CDR3 reads CASSLETKLVRGAFF. CDR3 bases: TGTGCCAGCAGCTTAGAGACCAAACTGGTTCGGGGAGCTTTCTTT.